What follows are 23 T cell receptor beta chains derived from one specimen sequenced in a study of blood T cell repertoires in COVID-19. Assay: immunoSEQ multiplex PCR; the TCRdb copy retains only in-frame clones and omits some. The data hold fewer than 85,000 clones, with more than 70% observed a single time. The sample consisted of peripheral blood. The receptors were gathered from a woman aged 60-75 years with acute or convalescent COVID-19.

This clone was seen only a few times. This chain links TRBV9 with TRBJ1-2, with 11 nucleotides matching TRBD1. The J segment lost 1 base and the V segment lost 3 bases, leaving 2 bases of the junction unmatched. The germline CDR1 and CDR2 sequences are SGDLS and YYNGEE. The CDR3 runs to 15 residues. The chain's CDR3 is CASSAGQGVNYGYTF. DNA for the CDR3: TGTGCCAGCAGCGCGGGACAGGGGGTTAACTATGGCTACACCTTC.

J is TRBJ1-6 and V is TRBV5-6; 7 bases line up with TRBD1. Germline assignment: CDR1 SGHDT and CDR2 YYEEEE. V trimming: 3 bases; J trimming: 0 bases; junction bases outside the gene matches: 6. CDR3 length: 17 amino acids. Here the CDR3 DNA reads TGTGCCAGCAGCTATACAGGGGCGAACTCCTATAATTCACCCCTCCACTTT. This gives the protein CASSYTGANSYNSPLHF.

This chain joins TRBV15 and TRBJ1-6; a possible D gene is TRBD1 (5 bases). The CDR3 spans 15 residues. Germline CDR1 LNHNV, CDR2 YYDKDF (reference sequence). The V end lost 0 bases, the J end lost 10 bases, and 13 bases lay between the germline ends. CDR3 bases: TGTGCCACCAGCAGAGATAGGGGCGGTCAGTCACCCCTCCACTTT. The encoded protein is CATSRDRGGQSPLHF.

The rearrangement links TRBV7-2 to TRBJ2-1, with TRBD2 as a possible D gene (5 bases). CDR1 is SGHTA and CDR2 is FQGNSA in the germline V gene. Trimming took off 5 bases at V and 9 bases at J, with 14 bases between the two ends. This CDR3 spans 13 amino acids. The CDR3: CASSLKGVSEQFF. CDR3 in DNA: TGTGCCAGCAGCCTCAAGGGAGTGAGTGAGCAGTTCTTC.

The chain is built from TRBV18 and TRBJ1-2; the match to TRBD1 covers 10 bases. The germline V gene encodes CDR1 KGHSH and CDR2 LQKENI. The J segment lost 6 bases and the V segment lost 3 bases, leaving 7 bases of the junction unmatched. The CDR3 length is 15 residues. In nucleotides, the CDR3 is TGTGCCAGCTCACCGGGACAGGGGCGGGAGGATGGCTACACCTTC. It specifies CASSPGQGREDGYTF.

This chain joins TRBV24-1 and TRBJ2-1; 7 nucleotides agree with TRBD2. Per germline, CDR1 KGHDR and CDR2 SFDVKD. J lost 1 base, V lost 4 bases, and 6 bases had no gene match. This CDR3 region has 16 residues. CDR3 in DNA: TGTGCCACCAGTGACTATCAAGCGGGGTCCTACAATGAGCAGTTCTTC. As protein: CATSDYQAGSYNEQFF.

This clone was counted a single time. The rearrangement uses TRBV28 and TRBJ1-5; 8 bases map to TRBD1. V was clipped by 10 bases and J by 7 bases; unmatched bases: 6. This CDR3 has 12 amino acids. The V gene's germline CDR1 is MDHEN and CDR2 SYDVKM. The CDR3 DNA reads as TGTGCCATCCCCGACAGGGGACAGCCCCAGCATTTT. This translates into CAIPDRGQPQHF.

The chain uses TRBV11-3 and TRBJ1-1; TRBD1 is a possible D gene (5 bases). Germline values: CDR1 SGHNT, CDR2 YENEEA. The CDR3 covers 13 residues. V lost 10 bases, J lost 5 bases, and 17 bases lay in between. CDR3 coding DNA: TGTGCCATCAGGGAGGGATTAGGAACTGAAGCTTTCTTT. Translated: CAIREGLGTEAFF.

The sample holds a few counts of this clone. The chain joins TRBV6-5 to TRBJ2-1; perhaps TRBD2 as D (5 bases). Trimming pared 7 bases from V and 5 bases from J, leaving 15 bases between. Germline values: CDR1 MNHEY, CDR2 SVGAGI. This CDR3 spans 14 amino acids. This chain's CDR3 is CASNLKSGNNEQFF. CDR3 nucleotides: TGTGCCAGCAACCTAAAGAGCGGTAACAATGAGCAGTTCTTC.

The chain recombines TRBV19 with TRBJ1-5, with D perhaps matching TRBD1 (6 bases). The V and J ends lost 2 bases and 1 base respectively, with 15 bases between them. CDR3 length: 17 residues. The germline gives CDR1 LNHDA, CDR2 SQIVND (reference sequence). CDR3 DNA sequence: TGTGCCAGTAGTATATTTATCTCAGACAGGAGCAATCAGCCCCAGCATTTT. Translated: CASSIFISDRSNQPQHF.

The V gene is TRBV3-1 (or the pseudogene TRBV3-2), the J gene TRBJ1-3; 7 bases line up with TRBD1. This CDR3 has 15 residues. Germline lookup yields CDR1 LGHDT and CDR2 YNNKEL (reference sequence). Unmatched junction bases numbered 2, after V lost 0 bases and J lost 3 bases. As DNA, the CDR3 is TGTGCCAGCAGCCAAGATTGGGACAGTGGAAACACCATATATTTT. Protein product: CASSQDWDSGNTIYF.

The chain joins TRBV12-3 or TRBV12-4 to TRBJ1-1; 7 nucleotides match TRBD1. This CDR3 has 13 residues. The trim removed 4 bases at V and 1 base at J, leaving 0 bases unmatched. The CDR3 reads CASSWDRNTEAFF. CDR3 sequence (DNA): TGTGCCAGCAGTTGGGACAGGAACACTGAAGCTTTCTTT.

This clone appeared a few times. Other DNA sequences in this specimen translate into the identical CDR3. The rearrangement uses TRBV12-3 or TRBV12-4 and TRBJ1-3; 10 bases match TRBD1. The CDR3 extends over 13 amino acids. V trimming: 9 bases; J trimming: 4 bases; junction bases outside the gene matches: 3. The CDR3 protein is CASGTGAGNTIYF. The CDR3 bases are TGTGCCAGTGGGACAGGGGCAGGAAACACCATATATTTT.

The rearrangement joins TRBV4-3 to TRBJ1-2; 9 positions match TRBD1. After removal of 3 bases from V and 8 bases from J, the junction contained 10 bases not matched to a gene. This CDR3 is 15 amino acids long. Germline V gene lookup returns CDR1 LGHNA and CDR2 YSLEER. CDR3 in DNA: TGCGCCAGCAGCCAGCCGGGACAGGGTTTCAACGGCTACACCTTC. Translation: CASSQPGQGFNGYTF.

The DNA of the CDR3 is TGCGCCAGCAGCCCAAACGGAGGGACAGTGAACACTGAAGCTTTCTTT. This sequence encodes CASSPNGGTVNTEAFF. V and J are TRBV5-1 and TRBJ1-1, with 7 bases fitting TRBD1. Germline assignment: CDR1 SGHRS and CDR2 YFSETQ. The CDR3 totals 16 residues. The J segment lost 0 bases and the V segment lost 4 bases, leaving 9 bases of the junction unmatched.

This chain joins TRBV5-1 and TRBJ1-4, with 8 bases aligning to TRBD1. The V segment lost 6 bases and the J segment 6 bases; nucleotides outside the gene matches: 7. CDR3 length: 14 amino acids. CDR1 and CDR2 (germline): SGHRS, YFSETQ. As DNA, the CDR3 is TGCGCCAGCACCCTGGACAGGGCGGATGAAAAACTGTTTTTT. Residues: CASTLDRADEKLFF.

This rearrangement joins TRBV24-1 to TRBJ2-1, with 13 positions matching TRBD2. The CDR3 is 17 amino acids. Germline V CDR1 and CDR2: KGHDR, SFDVKD. The J segment lost 5 bases and the V segment lost 5 bases, leaving 8 bases of the junction unmatched. The CDR3 is CATSAAAGTSGDNEQFF. In DNA form, the CDR3 reads TGTGCCACCAGTGCCGCCGCCGGGACTAGCGGGGACAATGAGCAGTTCTTC.

This chain joins TRBV11-2 and TRBJ2-3; 14 bases fit TRBD2. V shed 1 base, J shed 2 bases, and the junction held 2 bases outside the gene matches. Germline V gene sequence: CDR1 SGHAT, CDR2 FQNNGV. The length of the CDR3 is 17 residues. Written as DNA, the CDR3 is TGTGCCAGCAGCTTAGGGACTAGCGGGAGGACCACAGATACGCAGTATTTT. Encoded protein: CASSLGTSGRTTDTQYF.

The V gene is TRBV21-1, the J gene TRBJ2-1; no check of the table's D call, TRBD2, against the DNA was made. TRBV21-1 constitutes a pseudogene. This CDR3 spans 16 amino acids. This CDR3 is CASSKERETGQGEQFF. CDR3 nucleotides: TGTGCCAGCAGCAAAGAGCGGGAGACGGGTCAAGGTGAGCAGTTCTTC.

The chain links TRBV5-1 to TRBJ1-1; D gene unclear. This CDR3 has 14 amino acids. Germline V CDR1 and CDR2: SGHRS, YFSETQ. V lost 3 bases and J lost 1, with 10 bases in between. For the CDR3, the DNA is TGCGCCAGCAGCTCGCGGGTGGGGAACACTGAAGCTTTCTTT. This sequence encodes CASSSRVGNTEAFF.

This chain joins TRBV2 and TRBJ2-5, with 7 bases aligning to TRBD2. Germline V gives CDR1 SNHLY, CDR2 FYNNEI. The V and J ends lost 7 bases and 4 bases, in that order; junction bases with no gene match: 6. The CDR3 has 13 amino acids. The CDR3 DNA reads TGTGCCAGCAAGCGGGAAGGGGTAGAGACCCAGTACTTC. Protein: CASKREGVETQYF.

This clone was seen a handful of times. The rearrangement joins TRBV5-1 to TRBJ2-7; perhaps TRBD2 as D (5 bases). This CDR3 contains 14 residues. V gave up 0 bases and J gave up 4 bases, with 11 bases separating them. Per germline, CDR1 SGHRS and CDR2 YFSETQ. The CDR3 sequence is CASSLEGRGYEQYF. CDR3 nucleotides: TGCGCCAGCAGCTTGGAGGGTCGGGGTTACGAGCAGTACTTC.

The chain couples TRBV7-3 to TRBJ1-1; TRBD1 agrees at 7 bases. CDR1 and CDR2 from the germline V gene are SGHTA and FQGTGA. Trimming removed 5 bases from V and 1 base from J; junction bases left unmatched: 4. This CDR3 has 14 residues. In DNA, the CDR3 is TGTGCCAGCAGCCAGGGACAGTCGAACACTGAAGCTTTCTTT. Residues: CASSQGQSNTEAFF.